Below are 4 T cell receptor beta chains sequenced from a single sample in a study of beta chain features in type 1 diabetes. Findings and caveats of the study: Patients with Type 1 diabetes showed moderately but significantly shorter TCRB CDR3s in all four CD4+ subsets.

Expressed TCRB transcripts were sequenced, since all the RNA that had been isolated was reverse transcribed. Libraries were prepared by immunoSEQ multiplex PCR; TCRdb keeps only in-frame clonotypes and omits some of them. The table has a few hundred thousand clones, roughly 25% seen once. Antigens for these TCRs are unknown. Source material: naive CD4+ T cells from blood. The receptor set was obtained from a young woman with type 1 diabetes.

This clone has more than one count but fewer than ten. The chain recombines TRBV6-5 with TRBJ2-7; a weak D match, TRBD1 (6 bases). The CDR3 is 14 amino acids. V lost 6 bases and J 2 bases, leaving 14 bases between the germline ends. Germline lookup yields CDR1 MNHEY and CDR2 SVGAGI. For the CDR3, the DNA is TGTGCCAGCAGCACAACAGGGCCTACCTACGAGCAGTACTTC. As protein: CASSTTGPTYEQYF.

The V and J genes are TRBV7-9 and TRBJ1-2; perhaps TRBD1 as D (5 bases). Germline V lookup: CDR1 SEHNR, CDR2 FQNEAQ (reference sequence). V was cut by 2 bases and J by 3 bases, with 7 bases left in between. CDR3 length equals 13 residues. In DNA, the CDR3 is TGTGCCAGCAGCTTATCGGGGGACTATGGCTACACCTTC. Translation: CASSLSGDYGYTF.

The chain links TRBV28 to TRBJ1-3, with D tentatively TRBD1 (6 bases). The CDR3 loop spans 16 amino acids. Germline CDR1 is MDHEN and CDR2 is SYDVKM. Trimming took off 5 bases at V and 4 bases at J, with 18 bases between the two ends. CDR3 amino acids: CASSGPGTPTGNTIYF. CDR3 nucleotides: TGTGCCAGCAGTGGCCCCGGGACACCGACCGGAAACACCATATATTTT. The full variable domain, with the rest looked up from reference TRBV28 and TRBJ1-3, is DVKVTQSSRYLVKRTGEKVFLECVQDMDHENMFWYRQDPGLGLRLIYFSYDVKMKEKGDIPEGYSVSREKKERFSLILESASTNQTSMYLCASSGPGTPTGNTIYFGEGSWLTVV.

This clone was seen a few times. This chain uses TRBV27 with TRBJ1-2, with 7 bases aligning to TRBD1. Germline lookup yields CDR1 MNHEY and CDR2 SMNVEV (reference sequence). CDR3 length: 13 amino acids. The V and J ends lost 6 bases and 4 bases, in that order; junction bases with no gene match: 5. The CDR3 loop is CASRPTGSYGYTF. CDR3 sequence (DNA): TGTGCCAGCAGACCGACAGGGTCCTATGGCTACACCTTC.